The present TCR beta chain was sequenced within a study of cytomegalovirus exposure and HLA in healthy donors. Researchers ran the PCR with 60 Vbeta and 13 Jbeta primers. Produced via immunoSEQ multiplex PCR; TCRdb's table is partial and in-frame only. The table lists about 150,000 clones, more than 75% of them singletons. As to this clone: Antigen unknown.

CDR3 length: 15 residues. Looked up from germline, CDR1 is SGHTA and CDR2 is FQGNSA. V lost 5 bases and J lost 0, with 14 bases in between. Study observations and caveats: A few CMV-associated chains were confirmed in vitro to be specific for CMV antigens. In a later analysis, the majority of CMV-associated beta chains seemingly showed HLA restriction.

This clonotype originated in a woman between 18 and 30 years old in good health and CMV-seronegative. The sequencing input was PBMCs. The chain combines TRBV7-2 with TRBJ2-7, with D perhaps TRBD2 (6 bases). The CDR3 DNA reads TGTGCCAGCAGCCAGGGACTCGACCTCTCCTACGAGCAGTACTTC. Protein product: CASSQGLDLSYEQYF.